These T cell receptor beta chains were read from a single sample in a study of T cells in Graves' hyperthyroidism and ophthalmopathy. A single record per CDR3 protein comes from TCRdb applying MiXCR to the multiplex PCR reads. Of 400,000 to 600,000 distinct CDR3 sequences in the sample, about 15% were seen once. The sequenced sample consisted of blood. The receptors were gathered from a woman younger than 45 with Graves' ophthalmopathy. CDR3s include the opening cysteine and the closing phenylalanine or tryptophan. A D gene is named only where the DNA matches it firmly. The listing skips clone size in some rows; elsewhere it reads once, few, many or a size class.

abundance: few; v_gene: TRBV10-1; j_gene: TRBJ2-7; d_gene: TRBD1; CDR3aa: CASSEGQGYEQYF; CDR3nt: TGCGCCAGCAGTGAGGGACAGGGCTACGAGCAGTACTTC
abundance: many; v_gene: TRBV20-1; j_gene: TRBJ2-1; d_gene: TRBD2; CDR3aa: CSAGTTATKINNEQFF; CDR3nt: TGCAGTGCCGGGACTACCGCAACAAAAATTAACAATGAGCAGTTCTTC
abundance: NA; v_gene: TRBV19; j_gene: TRBJ2-7; d_gene: TRBD1; CDR3aa: CASRDGTGSSYEQYF; CDR3nt: TGTGCCAGTCGTGATGGGACAGGGAGCTCCTACGAGCAGTACTTC
abundance: many; v_gene: TRBV29-1; j_gene: TRBJ1-2; d_gene: NA; CDR3aa: CSVSTNAYGYTF; CDR3nt: TGCAGCGTCTCGACCAACGCCTATGGCTACACCTTC
abundance: many; v_gene: TRBV9; j_gene: TRBJ2-3; d_gene: NA; CDR3aa: CASSRLLGEEDTQYF; CDR3nt: TGTGCCAGCAGCCGATTACTAGGGGAGGAAGATACGCAGTATTTT
abundance: many; v_gene: TRBV24-1; j_gene: TRBJ2-1; d_gene: TRBD1; CDR3aa: CATSDRVKDNEQFF; CDR3nt: TGTGCCACCTCCGACAGGGTAAAGGACAATGAGCAGTTCTTC
abundance: many; v_gene: TRBV5-1; j_gene: TRBJ1-2; d_gene: TRBD1; CDR3aa: CASSLGGTVPQPTF; CDR3nt: TGCGCCAGCAGCTTGGGGGGGACAGTACCCCAACCCACCTTC
abundance: NA; v_gene: TRBV28; j_gene: TRBJ1-2; d_gene: NA; CDR3aa: CASSTGPFYGYTF; CDR3nt: TGTGCCAGCAGTACAGGCCCCTTCTATGGCTACACCTTC
abundance: NA; v_gene: TRBV4-3; j_gene: TRBJ2-4; d_gene: TRBD2; CDR3aa: CASSHGLAGGHGAKNIQYF; CDR3nt: TGCGCCAGCAGCCACGGACTAGCGGGAGGGCATGGGGCCAAAAACATTCAGTACTTC
abundance: NA; v_gene: TRBV4-3; j_gene: TRBJ1-4; d_gene: TRBD1; CDR3aa: CASSQQGATNEKLFF; CDR3nt: TGCGCCAGCAGCCAGCAGGGGGCGACTAATGAAAAACTGTTTTTT
abundance: NA; v_gene: TRBV2; j_gene: TRBJ2-7; d_gene: NA; CDR3aa: CASSIVPEQYF; CDR3nt: TGTGCCAGCAGTATCGTCCCCGAGCAGTACTTC
abundance: many; v_gene: TRBV4-2; j_gene: TRBJ2-2; d_gene: NA; CDR3aa: CASSHGTANTGELFF; CDR3nt: TGTGCCAGCAGCCACGGGACGGCGAACACCGGGGAGCTGTTTTTT
abundance: many; v_gene: TRBV2; j_gene: TRBJ1-2; d_gene: NA; CDR3aa: CASSLLRRGPYYGYTF; CDR3nt: TGTGCCAGCAGCCTTCTCAGGAGGGGCCCCTACTATGGCTACACCTTC
abundance: many; v_gene: TRBV7-9; j_gene: TRBJ2-7; d_gene: NA; CDR3aa: CASSSGPLSYEQYF; CDR3nt: TGTGCCAGCAGCTCGGGACCTCTCTCCTACGAGCAGTACTTC
abundance: few; v_gene: TRBV20-1; j_gene: TRBJ2-1; d_gene: TRBD2; CDR3aa: CSARPKTSGRIHEQFF; CDR3nt: TGCAGTGCTAGGCCGAAAACTAGCGGGAGAATCCATGAGCAGTTCTTC
abundance: NA; v_gene: TRBV28; j_gene: TRBJ2-4; d_gene: NA; CDR3aa: CASGLGESDIQYF; CDR3nt: TGTGCCAGCGGTTTAGGGGAATCGGACATTCAGTACTTC
abundance: many; v_gene: TRBV6-1; j_gene: TRBJ2-7; d_gene: TRBD2; CDR3aa: CASSWASGRAYEQYF; CDR3nt: TGTGCCAGCAGTTGGGCTAGCGGGAGGGCCTACGAGCAGTACTTC
abundance: NA; v_gene: TRBV28; j_gene: TRBJ2-1; d_gene: TRBD1; CDR3aa: CASTGGQGAYNEQFF; CDR3nt: TGTGCCAGCACCGGGGGACAGGGGGCTTACAATGAGCAGTTCTTC
abundance: NA; v_gene: TRBV5-6; j_gene: TRBJ2-5; d_gene: TRBD1; CDR3aa: CASSWTGDQETQYF; CDR3nt: TGTGCCAGCAGCTGGACAGGGGACCAAGAGACCCAGTACTTC
abundance: few; v_gene: TRBV7-2; j_gene: TRBJ1-6; d_gene: TRBD1; CDR3aa: CASSLPGQPNSPLHF; CDR3nt: TGTGCCAGCAGCCTCCCGGGACAGCCGAATTCACCCCTCCACTTT
abundance: NA; v_gene: TRBV20-1; j_gene: TRBJ1-2; d_gene: NA; CDR3aa: CSAPVGHSGYTF; CDR3nt: TGCAGTGCACCGGTCGGGCATTCGGGCTACACCTTC
abundance: many; v_gene: TRBV18; j_gene: TRBJ2-4; d_gene: NA; CDR3aa: CASSPGAGRGNIQYF; CDR3nt: TGTGCCAGCTCACCAGGGGCAGGGCGGGGAAACATTCAGTACTTC
abundance: many; v_gene: TRBV5-1; j_gene: TRBJ1-3; d_gene: NA; CDR3aa: CASSHGQSNSGNTIYF; CDR3nt: TGCGCCAGCAGCCACGGACAGTCTAACTCTGGAAACACCATATATTTT
abundance: few; v_gene: TRBV10-3; j_gene: TRBJ2-5; d_gene: NA; CDR3aa: CAISGRESKRQETQYF; CDR3nt: TGTGCCATCAGTGGTCGGGAATCAAAACGACAAGAGACCCAGTACTTC
abundance: many; v_gene: TRBV28; j_gene: TRBJ1-5; d_gene: NA; CDR3aa: CASSSGTASNQPQHF; CDR3nt: TGTGCCAGCAGTTCTGGCACGGCTAGCAATCAGCCCCAGCATTTT
abundance: many; v_gene: TRBV6-1; j_gene: TRBJ1-1; d_gene: TRBD1; CDR3aa: CASSEAAMGQLNTEAFF; CDR3nt: TGTGCCAGCAGTGAAGCAGCAATGGGACAGTTGAACACTGAAGCTTTCTTT
abundance: many; v_gene: TRBV6-1; j_gene: TRBJ2-3; d_gene: TRBD2; CDR3aa: CASIRLAASTDTQYF; CDR3nt: TGTGCCAGCATAAGACTAGCGGCTAGCACAGATACGCAGTATTTT
abundance: many; v_gene: TRBV6-2/TRBV6-3; j_gene: TRBJ1-1; d_gene: NA; CDR3aa: CASSYDPQGRNTEAFF; CDR3nt: TGTGCCAGCAGTTACGACCCTCAGGGGAGGAACACTGAAGCTTTCTTT
abundance: many; v_gene: TRBV3-1; j_gene: TRBJ1-4; d_gene: TRBD1; CDR3aa: CASSQGLGQRNEKLFF; CDR3nt: TGTGCCAGCAGCCAAGGGTTGGGACAGCGAAATGAAAAACTGTTTTTT
abundance: many; v_gene: TRBV2; j_gene: TRBJ2-1; d_gene: TRBD2; CDR3aa: CASSDGLAGASEQFF; CDR3nt: TGTGCCAGCAGCGACGGACTAGCGGGAGCGTCTGAGCAGTTCTTC
abundance: few; v_gene: TRBV29-1; j_gene: TRBJ2-1; d_gene: TRBD1; CDR3aa: CSALGQGYNEQFF; CDR3nt: TGCAGCGCTCTGGGACAGGGCTACAATGAGCAGTTCTTC
abundance: few; v_gene: TRBV3-1; j_gene: TRBJ2-5; d_gene: TRBD2; CDR3aa: CASSQDNGLAGQETQYF; CDR3nt: TGTGCCAGCAGCCAAGACAACGGACTAGCGGGCCAAGAGACCCAGTACTTC
abundance: many; v_gene: TRBV11-3; j_gene: TRBJ2-5; d_gene: NA; CDR3aa: CASSSYRDGEETQYF; CDR3nt: TGTGCCAGCAGCTCATACCGGGACGGCGAGGAGACCCAGTACTTC
abundance: many; v_gene: TRBV6-1; j_gene: TRBJ2-1; d_gene: NA; CDR3aa: CASSEASANEQFF; CDR3nt: TGTGCCAGCAGTGAAGCGTCTGCTAATGAGCAGTTCTTC
abundance: few; v_gene: TRBV20-1; j_gene: TRBJ2-7; d_gene: TRBD2; CDR3aa: CSARDLISPLTDGTREQYF; CDR3nt: TGCAGTGCTAGAGATCTTATCTCTCCCCTGACTGACGGGACTAGAGAGCAGTACTTC
abundance: once; v_gene: TRBV30; j_gene: TRBJ2-2; d_gene: NA; CDR3aa: CAWSGLRGGENTGELFF; CDR3nt: TGTGCCTGGAGTGGCCTTCGTGGCGGAGAGAACACCGGGGAGCTGTTTTTT
abundance: few; v_gene: TRBV28; j_gene: TRBJ2-6; d_gene: NA; CDR3aa: CASSQPGSGANVLTF; CDR3nt: TGTGCCAGCAGCCAGCCTGGCTCTGGGGCCAACGTCCTGACTTTC
abundance: many; v_gene: TRBV6-1; j_gene: TRBJ2-3; d_gene: NA; CDR3aa: CASSLTITDTQYF; CDR3nt: TGTGCCAGCAGTTTAACCATCACAGATACGCAGTATTTT
abundance: few; v_gene: TRBV27; j_gene: TRBJ2-7; d_gene: TRBD1; CDR3aa: CASSVQGFDEQYF; CDR3nt: TGTGCCAGCAGTGTACAGGGGTTTGACGAGCAGTACTTC
abundance: few; v_gene: TRBV5-6; j_gene: TRBJ2-3; d_gene: NA; CDR3aa: CASSLAGAYTSTDTQYF; CDR3nt: TGTGCCAGCAGCTTGGCGGGAGCCTATACTAGCACAGATACGCAGTATTTT
abundance: many; v_gene: TRBV18; j_gene: TRBJ1-2; d_gene: NA; CDR3aa: CASSQGQQGYGYTF; CDR3nt: TGTGCCAGCTCCCAAGGACAGCAAGGGTATGGCTACACCTTC
abundance: many; v_gene: TRBV6-5; j_gene: TRBJ2-7; d_gene: TRBD2; CDR3aa: CASSSRGVRPREYEQYF; CDR3nt: TGTGCCAGCAGTTCTCGGGGGGTTAGGCCCAGGGAGTACGAGCAGTACTTC
abundance: many; v_gene: TRBV15; j_gene: TRBJ2-3; d_gene: TRBD2; CDR3aa: CATSRSGTSGLDTQYF; CDR3nt: TGTGCCACCAGCCGCTCCGGGACTAGCGGACTAGATACGCAGTATTTT
abundance: many; v_gene: TRBV6-2/TRBV6-3; j_gene: TRBJ2-1; d_gene: TRBD2; CDR3aa: CASSPSGGSGNEQFF; CDR3nt: TGTGCCAGCAGCCCATCGGGGGGGTCGGGGAATGAGCAGTTCTTC
abundance: many; v_gene: TRBV6-5; j_gene: TRBJ2-3; d_gene: NA; CDR3aa: CASSYSGGNQADTQYF; CDR3nt: TGTGCCAGCAGTTACTCGGGGGGCAACCAGGCAGATACGCAGTATTTT
abundance: few; v_gene: TRBV5-6; j_gene: TRBJ2-7; d_gene: NA; CDR3aa: CASSHFLGQRTYEQYF; CDR3nt: TGTGCCAGCAGCCATTTTTTAGGACAGAGGACCTACGAGCAGTACTTC
abundance: NA; v_gene: TRBV2; j_gene: TRBJ1-4; d_gene: NA; CDR3aa: CATWGEEKLFF; CDR3nt: TGTGCCACGTGGGGGGAGGAAAAACTGTTTTTT
abundance: few; v_gene: TRBV6-2/TRBV6-3; j_gene: TRBJ1-1; d_gene: TRBD1; CDR3aa: CASSPDRGAMNTEAFF; CDR3nt: TGTGCCAGCAGCCCGGACAGGGGGGCAATGAACACTGAAGCTTTCTTT
abundance: many; v_gene: TRBV7-2; j_gene: TRBJ2-3; d_gene: TRBD1; CDR3aa: CASSTWDRGTDTQYF; CDR3nt: TGTGCCAGCAGCACGTGGGACAGAGGCACAGATACGCAGTATTTT
abundance: NA; v_gene: TRBV4-3; j_gene: TRBJ2-1; d_gene: NA; CDR3aa: CASSQAAGYNEQFF; CDR3nt: TGCGCCAGCAGCCAGGCCGCGGGATACAATGAGCAGTTCTTC
abundance: few; v_gene: TRBV4-1; j_gene: TRBJ2-7; d_gene: NA; CDR3aa: CASSQAGPYGSYEQYF; CDR3nt: TGCGCCAGCAGCCAAGCAGGGCCGTATGGCTCCTACGAGCAGTACTTC
abundance: many; v_gene: TRBV27; j_gene: TRBJ2-5; d_gene: NA; CDR3aa: CASSFGGQVLTETQYF; CDR3nt: TGTGCCAGCAGTTTCGGCGGGCAGGTACTAACAGAGACCCAGTACTTC
abundance: many; v_gene: TRBV6-2/TRBV6-3; j_gene: TRBJ2-1; d_gene: TRBD1; CDR3aa: CASSYTEKDRGNEQFF; CDR3nt: TGTGCCAGCAGTTACACCGAAAAGGACAGGGGGAATGAGCAGTTCTTC
abundance: NA; v_gene: TRBV6-2/TRBV6-3; j_gene: TRBJ1-5; d_gene: NA; CDR3aa: CASQEVSNQPQHF; CDR3nt: TGTGCCAGCCAGGAAGTTAGCAATCAGCCCCAGCATTTT
abundance: many; v_gene: TRBV28; j_gene: TRBJ1-4; d_gene: NA; CDR3aa: CASSSLSGQSEKLFF; CDR3nt: TGTGCCAGCAGTTCCCTCTCTGGACAGAGTGAAAAACTGTTTTTT
abundance: NA; v_gene: TRBV6-1; j_gene: TRBJ2-3; d_gene: NA; CDR3aa: CASSNPQYF; CDR3nt: TGTGCCAGCAGTAACCCGCAGTATTTT
abundance: many; v_gene: TRBV27; j_gene: TRBJ2-5; d_gene: NA; CDR3aa: CASRRHGETQYF; CDR3nt: TGTGCCAGCAGACGTCACGGGGAGACCCAGTACTTC
abundance: NA; v_gene: TRBV5-1; j_gene: TRBJ1-1; d_gene: NA; CDR3aa: CASTLTLNTKAFF; CDR3nt: TGCGCCAGCACCCTGACACTAAACACTAAAGCTTTCTTT
abundance: NA; v_gene: TRBV20-1; j_gene: TRBJ2-4; d_gene: TRBD1; CDR3aa: CSARGGDRENIQYF; CDR3nt: TGCAGTGCTCGAGGGGGTGACAGGGAAAACATTCAGTACTTC
abundance: many; v_gene: TRBV11-2; j_gene: TRBJ2-2; d_gene: NA; CDR3aa: CASSLAGRGTGELFF; CDR3nt: TGTGCCAGCAGCTTAGCAGGGCGGGGCACCGGGGAGCTGTTTTTT